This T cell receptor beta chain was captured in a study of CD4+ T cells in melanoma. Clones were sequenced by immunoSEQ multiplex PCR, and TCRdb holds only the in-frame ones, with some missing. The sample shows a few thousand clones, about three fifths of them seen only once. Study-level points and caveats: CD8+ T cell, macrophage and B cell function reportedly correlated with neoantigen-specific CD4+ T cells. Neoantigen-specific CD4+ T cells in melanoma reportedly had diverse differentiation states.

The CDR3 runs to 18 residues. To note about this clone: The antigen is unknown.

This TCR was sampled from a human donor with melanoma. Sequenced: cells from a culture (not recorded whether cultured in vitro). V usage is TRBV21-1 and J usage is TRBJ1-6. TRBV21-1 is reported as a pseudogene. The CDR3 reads CASSTLRTGAREDSPLHF. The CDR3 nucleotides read TGTGCCAGCAGCACACTGAGAACAGGGGCCCGGGAGGATTCACCCCTCCACTTT.